Listed below are T cell receptor beta chains from one sample, sequenced in a study of blood T cell repertoires in COVID-19. Here immunoSEQ multiplex PCR was the method, and the copy in TCRdb shows in-frame clones only, minus some. There are about 170,000 clones in the sample; approximately 87% occur only once, and about a tenth lies in the top ten. Sequencing used peripheral blood. The receptors come from a woman aged 55-70 years with COVID-19, enrolled during active disease. The CDR3 runs from the conserved cysteine through the conserved F or W. A D gene is named only where the DNA matches it firmly. Expanded clones get a size class; other rows say once, few or many, or leave the size out.

d_call,v_call,clone_size,j_call,cdr3_nt,cdr3_aa
TRBD2,TRBV7-2,NA,TRBJ2-7,TGTGCCAGCAGCCACCCGGGGCGGGAGAGCCACGAGCAGTACTTC,CASSHPGRESHEQYF
NA,TRBV7-2,NA,TRBJ1-6,TGTGCCAGCAGCTCCATAGCGGGCAGGGGAGATTCACCCCTCCACTTT,CASSSIAGRGDSPLHF
NA,TRBV7-2,NA,TRBJ2-3,TGTGCCAGCAGAGCGAAGCGTTTAAGCACAGATACGCAGTATTTT,CASRAKRLSTDTQYF
TRBD1,TRBV3-1/TRBV3-2,NA,TRBJ2-7,TGTGCCAGCAGCCAAGGGACAGGGAGTTCCTACGAGCAGTACTTC,CASSQGTGSSYEQYF
NA,TRBV3-1/TRBV3-2,NA,TRBJ1-1,TGTGCCAGCAGCGCTTTGCTCTTGAGACACCCGAACACTGAAGCTTTCTTT,CASSALLLRHPNTEAFF
NA,TRBV5-4,NA,TRBJ1-4,TGTGCCAGCAGCTATGGGGGGGGGCGAAGGACTAATGAAAAACTGTTTTTT,CASSYGGGRRTNEKLFF
TRBD1,TRBV12-5,once,TRBJ1-2,TGTGCTAGTGGTCCCACAGGGGAAGCTGGCTACACCTTC,CASGPTGEAGYTF
NA,TRBV2,NA,TRBJ2-5,TGTGCCAGCAGGGAGAAGACCCAGTACTTC,CASREKTQYF
NA,TRBV11-2,NA,TRBJ2-2,TGTGCCAGCAGCTTAGTCTATAACACCGGGGAGCTGTTTTTT,CASSLVYNTGELFF
TRBD1,TRBV12-5,NA,TRBJ1-3,TGTGCTAGTGGTTTGGTAGTGGACAGGGGGCTCCCTTACTCTGGAAACACCATATATTTT,CASGLVVDRGLPYSGNTIYF
TRBD1,TRBV15,NA,TRBJ1-2,TGTGCCACCAGCAGAGATTTGGGACAGGGTTTCGGCTACACCTTC,CATSRDLGQGFGYTF
TRBD1,TRBV28,NA,TRBJ1-5,TGTGCCAGCAGGATTAACAGGGGGCCTCCTGGGCCCCAGCATTTT,CASRINRGPPGPQHF
NA,TRBV7-9,NA,TRBJ2-7,TGTGCCAGCAGCTTAGGCCAGGAGCGGTCCTACGAGCAGTACTTC,CASSLGQERSYEQYF
TRBD1,TRBV29-1,NA,TRBJ1-3,TGCAGCGTTGATGGAGGGGGCCTTGGAAACACCATATATTTT,CSVDGGGLGNTIYF
NA,TRBV28,NA,TRBJ1-2,TGTGCCAGCAGTTCGAACGGGGACTATGGCTACACCTTC,CASSSNGDYGYTF
NA,TRBV6-5,NA,TRBJ1-2,TGTGCCAGCAGTCCTCTACAGGGCTTTGGGGGCTACACCTTC,CASSPLQGFGGYTF
NA,TRBV5-6,NA,TRBJ2-1,TGTGCCAGCAGCTTGGTAAAATCGAGCTCCTACAATGAGCAGTTCTTC,CASSLVKSSSYNEQFF
NA,TRBV7-2,NA,TRBJ1-3,TGTGCCAGCAGCTTAGACTCGGGATACGGAAACACCATATATTTT,CASSLDSGYGNTIYF
NA,TRBV27,NA,TRBJ2-7,TGTGCCAGCAGTTTATTGGCAGGCTACGAGCAGTACTTC,CASSLLAGYEQYF
NA,TRBV6-5,NA,TRBJ2-1,TGTGCCAGCCACAGGGCCCATGAGCAGTTCTTC,CASHRAHEQFF
NA,TRBV5-1,NA,TRBJ2-7,TGCGCCAGCAGCTTGGATCCTGGGCAGCAGTACTTC,CASSLDPGQQYF
TRBD1,TRBV9,NA,TRBJ1-6,TGTGCCAGCAGCGCCCCACAGGGGGTTGTTTCACCCCTCCACTTT,CASSAPQGVVSPLHF
NA,TRBV14,NA,TRBJ2-7,TGTGCCAGCAGCCAAGAGGGGCGCAGGGCCTACGAGCAGTACTTC,CASSQEGRRAYEQYF
NA,TRBV27,NA,TRBJ2-7,TGTGCCAGCAGGGCCTCCTACGAGCAGTACTTC,CASRASYEQYF
TRBD2,TRBV18,NA,TRBJ2-3,TGTGCCAGCTCACCCCTCGGACTAGCGAGGCACACAGATACGCAGTATTTT,CASSPLGLARHTDTQYF
TRBD1,TRBV20-1,NA,TRBJ1-2,TGCAGTGCTAACAGGGGAAGCGGCTACACCTTC,CSANRGSGYTF
TRBD2,TRBV5-5,few,TRBJ2-5,TGTGCCAGCAGCATCGGACTAGCGGGAGGGTACCAAGAGACCCAGTACTTC,CASSIGLAGGYQETQYF
TRBD2,TRBV4-3,NA,TRBJ2-1,TGCGCCAGCAGCCAAGATAGCGGGAGCGTTGGTGAGCAGTTCTTC,CASSQDSGSVGEQFF
NA,TRBV11-2,NA,TRBJ2-5,TGTGCCAGCAGCTCTTCGGTGGAGACCCAGTACTTC,CASSSSVETQYF
TRBD1,TRBV12-5,NA,TRBJ2-5,TGTGCTAGTGGCACCGGGACAGGAGAGACCCAGTACTTC,CASGTGTGETQYF
NA,TRBV5-4,NA,TRBJ2-2,TGTGCCAGCAGCTTGGGTCAGGGGAGGAACACCGGGGAGCTGTTTTTT,CASSLGQGRNTGELFF
NA,TRBV18,NA,TRBJ1-5,TGTGCCAGCTCACCCCGGGAAGGCGGGAATCAGCCCCAGCATTTT,CASSPREGGNQPQHF
TRBD2,TRBV28,NA,TRBJ2-5,TGTGCCAGCAGTCCGACTATTGTACTAGCGCGAGAGACCCAGTACTTC,CASSPTIVLARETQYF
NA,TRBV10-3,few,TRBJ1-1,TGTGCCATCAGCGAGACAGGATCGAACACTGAAGCTTTCTTT,CAISETGSNTEAFF
NA,TRBV19,NA,TRBJ1-1,TGTGCCAGTAAGCCCAGGCAAGGATCCGAAGCTTTCTTT,CASKPRQGSEAFF
TRBD1,TRBV7-2,NA,TRBJ1-2,TGTGCCAGCATCTGGGGGGACAGGGGGCCCTATGGCTACACCTTC,CASIWGDRGPYGYTF
NA,TRBV11-3,NA,TRBJ1-2,TGTGCCAGCAGCTCCCTGGGGGGGCGCTTTAATGGCTACACCTTC,CASSSLGGRFNGYTF
TRBD2,TRBV30,NA,TRBJ2-5,TGTGCCTGGAGTCCGTTACTAGCGGGAGAAGAGACCCAGTACTTC,CAWSPLLAGEETQYF
TRBD2,TRBV3-1/TRBV3-2,NA,TRBJ2-1,TGTGCCAGCAGCCTGACTAGCGCGGACAATGAGCAGTTCTTC,CASSLTSADNEQFF
TRBD1,TRBV5-4,NA,TRBJ1-2,TGTGCCAGCAGCTCAACCGGGACAGGGGCGGGTGGCTACACCTTC,CASSSTGTGAGGYTF
NA,TRBV7-2,NA,TRBJ2-2,TGTGCCAGCAGCTTATCTACAGGGATGAACACCGGGGAGCTGTTTTTT,CASSLSTGMNTGELFF
NA,TRBV6-2/TRBV6-3,once,TRBJ2-7,TGTGCCAGCAGTTACTCGTCTAGCGAGTACGAGCAGTACTTC,CASSYSSSEYEQYF
NA,TRBV12-3/TRBV12-4,NA,TRBJ1-6,TGTGCCAGCAGCCTTATCGGTAATTCACCCCTCCACTTT,CASSLIGNSPLHF
TRBD1,TRBV29-1,NA,TRBJ1-4,TGCAGCGTTGGACAGGGGGTAACTAATGAAAAACTGTTTTTT,CSVGQGVTNEKLFF
NA,TRBV9,NA,TRBJ2-1,TGTGCCAGCAGCGCCCGACTAGATTCTCATGAGCAGTTCTTC,CASSARLDSHEQFF
TRBD1,TRBV18,NA,TRBJ2-1,TGTGCCAGCTCACCATCCGGGACAGGGAGGAATGAGCAGTTCTTC,CASSPSGTGRNEQFF
TRBD1,TRBV13,NA,TRBJ2-7,TGTGCCAGCAGCTTAGGGTGGGACAGTTCCTACGAGCAGTACTTC,CASSLGWDSSYEQYF
NA,TRBV3-1/TRBV3-2,NA,TRBJ1-2,TGTGCCAGCAGCCAAGGAATCGACAGTAACTATGGCTACACCTTC,CASSQGIDSNYGYTF
TRBD1,TRBV27,NA,TRBJ1-6,TGTGCCAGCAGTCTAACCCCGGGACAGGTCCCAATTTCACCCCTCCACTTT,CASSLTPGQVPISPLHF
NA,TRBV9,once,TRBJ2-1,TGTGCCAGCAGCACCCATGACTACTACAATGAGCAGTTCTTC,CASSTHDYYNEQFF